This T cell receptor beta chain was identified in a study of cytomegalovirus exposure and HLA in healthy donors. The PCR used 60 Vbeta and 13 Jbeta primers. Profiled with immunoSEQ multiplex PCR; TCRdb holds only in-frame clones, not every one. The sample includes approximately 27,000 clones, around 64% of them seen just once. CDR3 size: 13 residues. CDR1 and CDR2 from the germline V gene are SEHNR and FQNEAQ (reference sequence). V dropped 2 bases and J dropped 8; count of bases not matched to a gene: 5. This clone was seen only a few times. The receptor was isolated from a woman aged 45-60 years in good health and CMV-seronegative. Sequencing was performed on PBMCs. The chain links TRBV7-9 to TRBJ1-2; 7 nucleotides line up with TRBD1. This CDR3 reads CASSLSGTDGYTF. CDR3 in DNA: TGTGCCAGCAGCTTAAGTGGGACAGACGGCTACACCTTC.